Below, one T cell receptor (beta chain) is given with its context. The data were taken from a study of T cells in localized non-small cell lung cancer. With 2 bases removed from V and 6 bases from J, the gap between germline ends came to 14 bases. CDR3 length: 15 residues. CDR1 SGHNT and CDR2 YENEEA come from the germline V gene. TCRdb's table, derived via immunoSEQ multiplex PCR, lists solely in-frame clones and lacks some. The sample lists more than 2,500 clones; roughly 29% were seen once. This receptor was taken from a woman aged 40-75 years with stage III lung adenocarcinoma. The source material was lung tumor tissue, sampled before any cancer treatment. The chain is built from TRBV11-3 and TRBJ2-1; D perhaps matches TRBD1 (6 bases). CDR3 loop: CASSLTTGPLNEQFF. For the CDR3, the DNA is TGTGCCAGCAGCTTAACGACAGGTCCCCTCAATGAGCAGTTCTTC.